These 22 T cell receptor beta chains were sequenced from one sample in a study of blood T cell repertoires in COVID-19. Repertoires were generated with immunoSEQ multiplex PCR, while TCRdb's copy carries only in-frame clones and drops some. This sample has about 210,000 clones, with 82% found just once. The specimen was peripheral blood. These receptors were obtained from a woman aged 70-85 years with COVID-19, enrolled during active disease.

This chain joins TRBV7-8 and TRBJ2-3; 7 bases are shared with TRBD2. This CDR3 is built from 16 residues. Germline CDR1 and CDR2: SGHVS and FQNEAQ. Trimming removed 2 bases from V and 2 bases from J; junction bases left unmatched: 7. This CDR3 is CASSLSGTTATDTQYF. CDR3 DNA sequence: TGTGCCAGCAGCTTATCGGGGACTACGGCCACAGATACGCAGTATTTT.

In this sample, this clone turned up once. V and J are TRBV28 and TRBJ2-5; D remains unclear. V gave up 6 bases and J gave up 0 bases, with 8 bases separating them. The V gene's germline CDR1 is MDHEN and CDR2 SYDVKM. This CDR3 is built from 13 residues. In DNA form, the CDR3 reads TGTGCCAGCAGCATAACAGACCAAGAGACCCAGTACTTC. The encoded protein is CASSITDQETQYF.

The chain carries TRBV2 and TRBJ2-1, with TRBD2 matching over 7 bases. The CDR3 sequence is 13 residues long. The junction had 7 bases not matched to a gene; V was cut back by 6 bases and J by 8 bases. CDR1 is SNHLY and CDR2 is FYNNEI in the germline V gene. The CDR3 loop reads CASRRGLIDEQFF. The CDR3 nucleotides are TGTGCCAGCAGGCGGGGACTAATTGATGAGCAGTTCTTC.

The chain is built from TRBV21-1 and TRBJ2-5; the D segment call TRBD1 is taken from the table without a DNA check. TRBV21-1 is a listed pseudogene. The CDR3 runs 16 residues. DNA of the CDR3: TGTGCCAGCAGCTCCCTCAGACAGAATCGAAGGGAGACCCAGTACTTC. Its protein product is CASSSLRQNRRETQYF.

This clone was seen a few times. This sequence joins TRBV6-1 and TRBJ2-7, with D perhaps matching TRBD2 (6 bases). The CDR3 totals 15 residues. V dropped 1 base and J dropped 3 bases, with 13 bases sitting between them. The V gene's germline CDR1 is MNHNS and CDR2 SASEGT. CDR3 residues: CASSEVKSGLYEQYF. The DNA for the CDR3 is TGTGCCAGCAGTGAAGTGAAGTCGGGACTCTACGAGCAGTACTTC.

This rearrangement joins TRBV18 to TRBJ2-5, with a possible D match to TRBD1 (6 bases). The CDR3 runs 13 residues. Trimming cost V 2 bases and J 3 bases, with 7 bases left between them. Germline CDR1 and CDR2: KGHSH and LQKENI. Written as DNA, the CDR3 is TGTGCCAGCTCACCATACAGGGAAGAGACCCAGTACTTC. Amino acid sequence: CASSPYREETQYF.

CDR3 in DNA: TGTGCCACCAGCAGAGCTAGCACGGAAAACATTCAGTACTTC. As protein: CATSRASTENIQYF. The chain has TRBV15 and TRBJ2-4; a weak D match, TRBD2 (5 bases). V was shortened by 1 base and J by 5 bases, with 9 bases between the two germline ends. Germline V gives CDR1 LNHNV, CDR2 YYDKDF (reference sequence). There are 14 residues in the CDR3. Together with reference TRBV15 and TRBJ2-4, the CDR3 gives the full variable domain: DAMVIQNPRYQVTQFGKPVTLSCSQTLNHNVMYWYQQKSSQAPKLLFHYYDKDFNNEADTPDNFQSRRPNTSFCFLDIRSPGLGDTAMYLCATSRASTENIQYFGAGTRLSVL.

The chain has TRBV19 and TRBJ2-2; D possibly corresponds to TRBD1 (6 bases). This CDR3 is built from 16 residues. The germline CDR1 and CDR2 sequences are LNHDA and SQIVND (reference sequence). V was shortened by 9 bases and J by 0 bases, with 17 bases between the two germline ends. CDR3 DNA sequence: TGTGCCAGCCGCCCGGGACAAACATCGAACACCGGGGAGCTGTTTTTT. Translation: CASRPGQTSNTGELFF.

This chain links TRBV7-2 with TRBJ1-1, with TRBD1 matching 8 bases. CDR1 and CDR2 (germline): SGHTA, FQGNSA. J lost 1 base, V lost 6 bases, and 4 bases had no gene match. This CDR3 has 14 residues. CDR3 DNA: TGTGCCAGCAGGGCTACAGGGGGGAACACTGAAGCTTTCTTT. Encoded protein: CASRATGGNTEAFF.

V usage is TRBV10-3 and J usage is TRBJ2-1; 7 positions match TRBD2. Per the germline V gene, CDR1 is ENHRY and CDR2 is SYGVKD. With 0 bases clipped from V and 7 bases from J, the junction kept 9 bases outside the gene matches. This CDR3 spans 16 amino acids. CDR3 sequence reads: CAISESGSGVGNEQFF. The CDR3 region has the DNA TGTGCCATCAGTGAGTCAGGAAGCGGGGTCGGGAATGAGCAGTTCTTC.

The chain employs TRBV25-1 and TRBJ1-5; 7 bases align to TRBD1. Germline loops: CDR1 MGHDK, CDR2 SYGVNS. The CDR3 spans 17 residues. V was pared by 6 bases and J by 0 bases, with 11 bases of the junction left unmatched. The DNA for the CDR3 is TGTGCCAGCAGGCCCCTGGACAGGAGACTTAGCAATCAGCCCCAGCATTTT. It codes for CASRPLDRRLSNQPQHF.

The chain is built from TRBV5-1 and TRBJ1-2; TRBD1 agrees at 7 bases. The V and J ends lost 5 bases and 4 bases, in that order; junction bases with no gene match: 11. The CDR3 is 15 amino acids. In germline, CDR1 is SGHRS, CDR2 YFSETQ. This chain's CDR3 is CASSEVIAGGYGYTF. Here the CDR3 DNA reads TGCGCCAGCAGTGAAGTAATAGCAGGGGGCTATGGCTACACCTTC.

This clone has just one count. The chain recombines TRBV2 with TRBJ1-5, with D possibly TRBD1 on 5 matching bases. The length of the CDR3 is 14 residues. From germline, CDR1 is SNHLY and CDR2 FYNNEI. With 3 bases removed from V and 5 bases from J, the gap between germline ends came to 11 bases. CDR3 protein: CASSDAGSYQPQHF. The CDR3 DNA reads TGTGCCAGCAGTGATGCAGGGTCTTATCAGCCCCAGCATTTT.

This rearrangement joins TRBV5-1 to TRBJ2-7; a weak D match, TRBD2 (6 bases). CDR3 length: 16 amino acids. V lost 0 bases, J lost 2 bases, and 15 bases lay in between. In germline, CDR1 is SGHRS, CDR2 YFSETQ. The CDR3 here is CASSLVGAEGAYEQYF. The CDR3 DNA reads TGCGCCAGCAGCTTGGTCGGAGCGGAGGGAGCCTACGAGCAGTACTTC.

The chain recombines TRBV27 with TRBJ2-1; TRBD2 aligns across 13 bases. CDR1 and CDR2 (germline): MNHEY, SMNVEV (reference sequence). The CDR3 covers 19 residues. The V segment lost 5 bases and the J segment 4 bases; nucleotides outside the gene matches: 14. Here the CDR3 reads CASSQPGLAGPATYNEQFF. CDR3 bases: TGTGCCAGCAGTCAACCGGGACTAGCGGGACCAGCCACTTACAATGAGCAGTTCTTC.

The rearrangement uses TRBV18 and TRBJ2-1; 8 bases are shared with TRBD2. The CDR3 loop spans 15 amino acids. Germline-derived CDR1 and CDR2 are KGHSH and LQKENI. With V trimmed by 3 bases and J by 6 bases, 7 bases remained unmatched. The CDR3 spells CASSPLAGNFNEQFF. The CDR3 DNA reads as TGTGCCAGCTCACCGCTAGCGGGCAACTTCAATGAGCAGTTCTTC.

Of note for this clone: A single base separates this from a much larger clone, so it may be a read error. This rearrangement joins TRBV28 to TRBJ2-6; D call uncertain. Germline CDR1 MDHEN, CDR2 SYDVKM. CDR3 size: 14 residues. The germline V and J ends were trimmed by 2 bases and 2 bases, with 4 bases remaining between them. The CDR3 sequence: CASSLNTGANVLTF. In nucleotides, the CDR3 is TGTGCCAGCAGTTTAAACACTGGGGCCAACGTCCTGACTTTC.

J is TRBJ2-1 and V is TRBV5-5; D is perhaps TRBD1 (6 bases). Trimming pared 2 bases from V and 4 bases from J, leaving 16 bases between. In germline, CDR1 is SGHKS, CDR2 YYEKEE (reference sequence). CDR3 length equals 16 residues. The CDR3: CASSFSGELRYNEQFF. DNA of the CDR3: TGTGCCAGCAGCTTTTCAGGGGAGTTACGATACAATGAGCAGTTCTTC.

This clone appeared many times. Written as DNA, the CDR3 is TGTGCCAGCAGAGTAATGTCCGGAGGCGAAAAACTGTTTTTT. It translates to CASRVMSGGEKLFF. The V gene is TRBV6-5, the J gene TRBJ1-4; D not resolved. V shed 6 bases and J shed 8 bases, with 16 bases lying between them. Germline V lookup: CDR1 MNHEY, CDR2 SVGAGI. The CDR3 is made up of 14 amino acids.

This chain connects TRBV5-1 to TRBJ1-1; weak D call: TRBD1 (5 bases). CDR1 and CDR2 from the germline V gene are SGHRS and YFSETQ. Trimming pared 3 bases from V and 1 base from J, leaving 13 bases between. The CDR3 sequence is 15 residues long. The CDR3 DNA follows: TGCGCCAGCAGCTATGCAGGGAGGGCGAACACTGAAGCTTTCTTT. Protein product: CASSYAGRANTEAFF.

This chain joins TRBV28 and TRBJ2-3, with 8 bases that match TRBD1. V lost 4 bases to trimming and J lost 3 bases; unmatched junction nucleotides: 6. Germline CDR1 reads MDHEN; CDR2 reads SYDVKM. This CDR3 spans 15 amino acids. The CDR3 bases are TGTGCCAGCAGTTCCAGGACAGGGAAAACAGATACGCAGTATTTT. Amino acid sequence: CASSSRTGKTDTQYF. Drawing the rest from reference TRBV28 and TRBJ2-3, the complete variable domain is DVKVTQSSRYLVKRTGEKVFLECVQDMDHENMFWYRQDPGLGLRLIYFSYDVKMKEKGDIPEGYSVSREKKERFSLILESASTNQTSMYLCASSSRTGKTDTQYFGPGTRLTVL.

The gene calls are TRBV7-2 and TRBJ1-1; possible D gene TRBD1, 6 bases. In germline, CDR1 is SGHTA, CDR2 FQGNSA. Trimming removed 4 bases at V and 6 bases at J, with 12 bases between. The CDR3 has 13 residues. The DNA for the CDR3 is TGTGCCAGCAGCTCCAGGACAGCCGCTGAAGCTTTCTTT. Translation gives CASSSRTAAEAFF.